Detailed here is one TCR beta chain. The V segment lost 3 bases and the J segment 10 bases; nucleotides outside the gene matches: 6. Germline V gene data show CDR1 as MNHEY and CDR2 as SVGAGI. CDR3 length: 13 residues. Sequencing used immunoSEQ multiplex PCR; TCRdb keeps in-frame clones, though not all of them. The sample shows about 130,000 clones, roughly 92% of them seen only once. The record originates from a study of T cell responses to AZD1222 COVID-19 vaccine. The TCR originated in an adult who received the AZD1222 COVID-19 vaccine. The sequencing used peripheral blood, collected 28 days after the second AZD1222 dose. The chain links TRBV6-5 to TRBJ1-2; TRBD1 matches at 9 bases. This CDR3 reads CASSYAGQGTYTF. The CDR3, as DNA: TGTGCCAGCAGTTATGCGGGACAGGGTACCTACACCTTC.